The clone carrying this T cell receptor (beta chain) was observed once. Its antigen remains unknown. V lost 4 bases, J lost 7 bases, and 13 bases stayed unmatched. The CDR3 has 16 residues. The germline CDR1 and CDR2 sequences are KGHDR and SFDVKD. The entry originates in a study of T cell responses to AZD1222 COVID-19 vaccine. The study, taken as a whole, reports: Spike-specific TCR breadth and depth were elevated following two AZD1222 doses. Repertoires were obtained only post-peak T cell response. Donors were largely white British and mainly female; clonal diversity was possibly underestimated. Baseline seropositivity characterized only a handful of AZD1222 recipients.

TCRdb's copy holds only in-frame clones and misses some; the assay was immunoSEQ multiplex PCR. The sample lists hundreds of thousands of clones, 90% to 95% occurring once. The chain employs TRBV24-1 and TRBJ2-5, with TRBD2 matching 8 bases. This receptor was identified in an adult in good health. This sample comprised peripheral blood, obtained on day 0 of MenACWY control vaccination. As DNA, the CDR3 is TGTGCCACCAGTGACTCTCGAAGCCTAGCGGGCGGGACCCAGTACTTC. Translated, it gives CATSDSRSLAGGTQYF.